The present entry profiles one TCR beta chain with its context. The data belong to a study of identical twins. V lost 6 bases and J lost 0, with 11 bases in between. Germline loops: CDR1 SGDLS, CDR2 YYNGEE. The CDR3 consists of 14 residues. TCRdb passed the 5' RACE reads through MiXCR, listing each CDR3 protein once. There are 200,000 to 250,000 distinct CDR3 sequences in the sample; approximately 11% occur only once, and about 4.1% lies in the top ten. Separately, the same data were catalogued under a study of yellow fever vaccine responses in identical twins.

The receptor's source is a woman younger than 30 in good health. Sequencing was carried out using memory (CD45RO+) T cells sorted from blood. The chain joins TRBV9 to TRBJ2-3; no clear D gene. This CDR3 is CASTGDHSTDTQYF. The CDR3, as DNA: TGTGCCAGCACCGGAGACCATAGCACAGATACGCAGTATTTT. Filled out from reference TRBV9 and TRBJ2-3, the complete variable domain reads DSGVTQTPKHLITATGQRVTLRCSPRSGDLSVYWYQQSLDQGLQFLIQYYNGEERAKGNILERFSAQQFPDLHSELNLSSLELGDSALYFCASTGDHSTDTQYFGPGTRLTVL.